This entry is about one TCR beta chain. The data belong to a study of blood T cell repertoires in COVID-19. This CDR3 spans 15 amino acids. Germline V gene sequence: CDR1 SGHVS, CDR2 FNYEAQ. V lost 3 bases to trimming and J lost 4 bases; unmatched junction nucleotides: 2. Per the original methods: Nucleated cell number was recorded as an estimate derived from reference gene primer amplification. Profiling relied on immunoSEQ multiplex PCR, and the TCRdb table lists in-frame clones only, not all of them. V and J calls plus clone size are reproduced from that table; the DNA served to infer D and trimming. The sample gives 85,000 to 130,000 clones, over 75% of which show up once; roughly 6% is in the top ten.

The clonotype was recovered from a woman aged 60-70 years with acute or convalescent COVID-19. The V call is TRBV7-6, the J call TRBJ2-2; 10 nucleotides agree with TRBD1. The source material was peripheral blood. CDR3 sequence (DNA): TGTGCCAGCAGCTTGAGGACAGGGGGCACCGGGGAGCTGTTTTTT. The encoded protein is CASSLRTGGTGELFF.